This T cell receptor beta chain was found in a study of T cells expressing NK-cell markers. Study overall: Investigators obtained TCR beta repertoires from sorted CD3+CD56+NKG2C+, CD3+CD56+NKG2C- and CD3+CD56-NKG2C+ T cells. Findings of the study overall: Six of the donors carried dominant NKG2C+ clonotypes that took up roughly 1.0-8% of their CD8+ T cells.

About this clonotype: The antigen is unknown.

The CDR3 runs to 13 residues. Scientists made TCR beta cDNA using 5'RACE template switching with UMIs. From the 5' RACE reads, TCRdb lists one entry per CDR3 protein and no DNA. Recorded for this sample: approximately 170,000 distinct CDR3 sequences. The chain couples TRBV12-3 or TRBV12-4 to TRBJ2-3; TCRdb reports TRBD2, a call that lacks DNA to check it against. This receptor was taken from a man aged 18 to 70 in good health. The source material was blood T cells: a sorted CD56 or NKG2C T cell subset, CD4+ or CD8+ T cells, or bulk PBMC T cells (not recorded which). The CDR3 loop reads CASSPAFGDTQYF.